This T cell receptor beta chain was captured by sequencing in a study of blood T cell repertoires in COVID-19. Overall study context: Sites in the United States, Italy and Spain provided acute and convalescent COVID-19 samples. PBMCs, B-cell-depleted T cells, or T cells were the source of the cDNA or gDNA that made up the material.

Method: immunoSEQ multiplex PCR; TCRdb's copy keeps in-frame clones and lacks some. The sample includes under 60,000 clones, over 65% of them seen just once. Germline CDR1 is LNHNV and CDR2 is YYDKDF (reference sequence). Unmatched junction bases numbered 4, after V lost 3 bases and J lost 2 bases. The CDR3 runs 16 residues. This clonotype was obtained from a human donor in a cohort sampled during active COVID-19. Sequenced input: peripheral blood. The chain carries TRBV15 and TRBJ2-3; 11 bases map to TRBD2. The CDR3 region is CATSSGSGGATDTQYF. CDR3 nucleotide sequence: TGTGCCACCAGCAGCGGTAGCGGGGGGGCCACAGATACGCAGTATTTT.